This entry features one TCR beta chain sequence. Sequenced by immunoSEQ multiplex PCR; TCRdb stores in-frame clones only, minus some. The sample lists about 130,000 clones; 92% were seen once. The data stem from a study of control samples from healthy donors and cancer patients. CDR3 size: 13 residues. Trimming cost V 3 bases and J 7 bases, with 10 bases left between them. Germline V gene lookup returns CDR1 SNHLY and CDR2 FYNNEI. The source of this sequence is a woman aged 45-60 years in good health. V gene TRBV2 combines with J gene TRBJ1-5; possibly TRBD1 for D (5 bases). Sequenced input: blood. The CDR3 DNA reads TGTGCCAGCAGTGAGGAGTCAGGGCAGCCCCAGCATTTT. Amino acids: CASSEESGQPQHF.